The clone carrying this T cell receptor (beta chain) was recorded a few times. 5'RACE template switching added a universal primer site and UMIs to TCR cDNA. TCRdb ran MiXCR on the 5' RACE reads and lists one entry per CDR3 protein. The table shows under 700,000 distinct CDR3 sequences, with around a sixth occurring only once. These data are taken from a study of T cells after yellow fever vaccination. Study-level information: SMART-Seq v4 Ultra Low Input handled preparation of low-cell-number fractions.

The CDR3 runs to 17 residues. Unmatched junction bases numbered 9, after V lost 5 bases and J lost 0 bases. Germline loops: CDR1 SGHVS, CDR2 FNYEAQ. This specimen consisted of PBMCs, obtained about 5 days after the first yellow fever vaccination. The TCR sequence derives from a man aged 18 to 29 who received the YFV17D yellow fever vaccine. J is TRBJ2-2 and V is TRBV7-6, with 7 bases that match TRBD1. CDR3 DNA sequence: TGTGCCAGCAGCCCAAGACCGGGACAGCCGAACACCGGGGAGCTGTTTTTT. It codes for CASSPRPGQPNTGELFF.